Shown below are 5 T cell receptor beta chains from a single sample sequenced in a study of breast tumors, draining lymph nodes, adjacent tissues. TCRdb called the multiplex PCR reads again in MiXCR, with one record for every CDR3 protein. The sample lists roughly 13,000 distinct CDR3 sequences, around 54% seen once, with about 28% in the top ten. Material for sequencing was tumor-adjacent breast tissue. All receptors come from a female donor with breast cancer. Some clones in this sample may be carry-over from other donors' samples.

The table lists this clonotype with many counts. A read error may account for a junction end that differs from germline. This chain connects TRBV6-5 to TRBJ2-3, with D uncertain. The CDR3 runs 14 residues. The germline CDR1 and CDR2 sequences are MNHEY and SVGAGI. In DNA form, the CDR3 reads TGTGCCAGCAGTCACTCTAGGTCCACAGATACGCAGTATTTT. Translation gives CASSHSRSTDTQYF.

The chain combines TRBV5-1 with TRBJ1-4; D unclear. The last part of the DNA fits TRBJ2-2 better; the J call may be wrong. Looked up from germline, CDR1 is SGHRS and CDR2 is YFSETQ. This CDR3 has 17 residues. The CDR3 spells CASSLAPGRTNTGELFF. CDR3 sequence (DNA): TGCGCCAGCAGCTTGGCCCCGGGCCGCACGAACACCGGGGAGCTGTTTTTT.

This clonotype was counted at least ten times. The chain has TRBV14 and TRBJ2-2; the D gene is possibly TRBD2 (6 bases). The CDR3 covers 15 residues. Germline values: CDR1 SGHDN, CDR2 FVKESK. V was pared by 6 bases and J by 4 bases, with 15 bases between. The CDR3 sequence is CASRSIAEGTGELFF. CDR3 bases: TGTGCCAGCAGATCCATAGCGGAGGGCACCGGGGAGCTGTTTTTT.

The rearrangement uses TRBV7-2 and TRBJ2-7, with 7 bases aligning to TRBD2. The CDR3 extends over 15 amino acids. Germline V CDR1 and CDR2: SGHTA, FQGNSA. Trimming at V came to 0 bases and at J to 5 bases, leaving 7 bases not matched to a gene. CDR3 amino acids: CASSLAERGGHEQYF. CDR3 nucleotides: TGTGCCAGCAGCTTAGCGGAGCGGGGTGGCCACGAGCAGTACTTC.

This clonotype is deemed medium-sized. This chain joins TRBV7-3 and TRBJ1-2; the match to TRBD1 covers 7 bases. Looked up from germline, CDR1 is SGHTA and CDR2 is FQGTGA. The CDR3 extends over 13 amino acids. The trim removed 5 bases at V and 8 bases at J, leaving 8 bases unmatched. In DNA, the CDR3 is TGTGCCAGCAGCACCGACAGGGCGGGAGGCTACACCTTC. Its protein product is CASSTDRAGGYTF.